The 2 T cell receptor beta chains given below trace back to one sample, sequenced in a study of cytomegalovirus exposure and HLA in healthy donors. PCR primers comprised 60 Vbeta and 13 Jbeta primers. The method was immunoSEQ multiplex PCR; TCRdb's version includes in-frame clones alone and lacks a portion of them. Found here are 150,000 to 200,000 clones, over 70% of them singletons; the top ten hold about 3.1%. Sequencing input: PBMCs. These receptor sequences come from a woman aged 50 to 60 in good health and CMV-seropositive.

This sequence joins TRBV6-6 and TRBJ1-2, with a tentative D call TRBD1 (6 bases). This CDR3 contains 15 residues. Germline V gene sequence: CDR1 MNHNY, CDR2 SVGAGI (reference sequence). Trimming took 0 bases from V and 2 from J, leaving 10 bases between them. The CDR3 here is CASSYSSQGNYGYTF. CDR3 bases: TGTGCCAGCAGTTACTCGAGTCAGGGGAACTATGGCTACACCTTC.

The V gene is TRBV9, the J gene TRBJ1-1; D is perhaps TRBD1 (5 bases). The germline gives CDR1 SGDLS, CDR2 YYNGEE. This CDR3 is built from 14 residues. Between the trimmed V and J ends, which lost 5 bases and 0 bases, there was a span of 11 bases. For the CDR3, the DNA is TGTGCCAGCAGTAAACAGGCGATGAACACTGAAGCTTTCTTT. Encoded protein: CASSKQAMNTEAFF.